This record covers a single T cell receptor beta chain. Use of 60 Vbeta and 13 Jbeta primers characterized the PCR. Sequencing used immunoSEQ multiplex PCR; TCRdb keeps in-frame clones, though not all of them. The sample consists of about 130,000 clones, 76% of them appearing once. Germline CDR1 reads LGHNA; CDR2 reads YSLEER. The CDR3 runs 14 residues. V lost 1 base and J lost 4, with 11 bases in between. This specimen comes from a study of cytomegalovirus exposure and HLA in healthy donors. Sequencing was performed on PBMCs. The TCR originated in a man aged 40-49 years in good health and CMV-seronegative. The chain has TRBV4-3 and TRBJ2-7, with D possibly TRBD1 on 5 matching bases. The CDR3 region has the DNA TGCGCCAGCAGCCAAGCCCACACAGGTTACGAGCAGTACTTC. The encoded protein is CASSQAHTGYEQYF.